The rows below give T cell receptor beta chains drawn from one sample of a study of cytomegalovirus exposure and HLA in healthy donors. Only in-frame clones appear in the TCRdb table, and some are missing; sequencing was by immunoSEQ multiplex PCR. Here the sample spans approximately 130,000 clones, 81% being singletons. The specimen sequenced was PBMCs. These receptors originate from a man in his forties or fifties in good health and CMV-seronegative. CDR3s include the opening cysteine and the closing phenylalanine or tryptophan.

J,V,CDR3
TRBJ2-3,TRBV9,CASSVEGEDTQYF
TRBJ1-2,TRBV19,CASSMGQGVYGYTF
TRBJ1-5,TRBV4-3,CASSQDPPGRSNQPQHF
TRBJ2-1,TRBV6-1,CASSEYYRYNEQFF
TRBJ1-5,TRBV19,CASSGRGREPQHF
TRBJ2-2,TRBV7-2,CASSLIGRGTGELFF
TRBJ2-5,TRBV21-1,CASSKGRRLETQYF
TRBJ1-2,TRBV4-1,CASSQEQAANYGYTF
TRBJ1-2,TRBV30,CAWNTVGGYTF
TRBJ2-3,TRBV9,CASSPQGQGGDTQYF
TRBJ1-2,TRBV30,CAWTQEYGYTF
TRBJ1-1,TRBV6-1,CASSSSGNTEAFF
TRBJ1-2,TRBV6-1,CASSAPDKIYGYTF
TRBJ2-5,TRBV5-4,CASSPVGETQYF
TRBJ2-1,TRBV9,CASSDLAGNYNEQFF
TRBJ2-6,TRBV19,CASSRGQPGANVLTF
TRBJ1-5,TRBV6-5,CASRRRGPDQPQHF
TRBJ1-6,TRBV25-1,CASGSGTGVPPLHF
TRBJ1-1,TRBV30,CAWSPGTYIARGAFF
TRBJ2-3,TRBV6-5,CASAGQRGRTDTQYF
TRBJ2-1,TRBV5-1,CASSQATRLTNEQFF
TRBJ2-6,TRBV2,CASSDMTGSGANVLTF
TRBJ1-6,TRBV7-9,CASSPYRRGNSPLHF
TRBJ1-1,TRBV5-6,CASSLEAGMNTEAFF
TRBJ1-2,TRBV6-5,CASSKTGQGNYGYTF
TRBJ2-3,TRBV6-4,CASLVKRGGTDTQYF
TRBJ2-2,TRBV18,CASSPGQGNTGELFF
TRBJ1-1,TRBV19,CASMAATGGTEAFF
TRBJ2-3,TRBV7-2,CASSLVAGDGTDTQYF
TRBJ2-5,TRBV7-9,CASSLVSYRGTQYF
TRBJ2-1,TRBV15,CATSRDLMRNEQFF
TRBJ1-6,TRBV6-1,CASSEVTTRGTYYNSPLHF
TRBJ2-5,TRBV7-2,CASSLVGGRAETQYF
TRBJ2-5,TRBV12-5,CASVARETQYF
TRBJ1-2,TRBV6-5,CASSPVTGNYGYTF
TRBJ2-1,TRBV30,CARSATSGRANEQFF
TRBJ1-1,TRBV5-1,CASSLARGHGMNTEAFF
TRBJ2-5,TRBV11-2,CASSLVGGGRETQYF
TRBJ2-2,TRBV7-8,CASSLAGTGSGELFF
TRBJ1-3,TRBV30,CAWSAMGQRNTIYF
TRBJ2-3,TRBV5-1,CASSPERPADTQYF
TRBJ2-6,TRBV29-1,CSVLSPGANVLTF
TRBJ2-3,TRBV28,CASRHRAGADTQYF
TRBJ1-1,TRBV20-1,CSAASYTEAFF
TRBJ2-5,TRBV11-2,CASSNQGRETQYF
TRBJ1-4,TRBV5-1,CASSWTGVNEKLFF
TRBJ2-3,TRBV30,CAWSPGLERTQYF